One sample yielded the 16 T cell receptor beta chains listed below, sequenced in a study of regulatory T cells in long-lasting Graves disease. The sample's time point: persistent/refractory GD, antithyroid drugs over 5 years with positive TRAb. There was RNA extracted from PBMCs, and the TCR library was made from it. For TCR beta, libraries came from iRepertoire HTBI primers and Arm-PCR of CDR3 regions. TCRdb ran MiXCR on the multiplex PCR reads and lists one entry per CDR3 protein. The sample shows 400,000 to 600,000 distinct CDR3 sequences, roughly 21% of them seen only once. The sample was peripheral blood mononuclear cells (PBMCs), taken when the disease was refractory, from a patient treated with antithyroid drugs. The receptors were sampled from a female donor with Graves disease.

This chain uses TRBV7-9 with TRBJ1-5; 7 positions agree with TRBD1. Per germline, CDR1 SEHNR and CDR2 FQNEAQ (reference sequence). This CDR3 has 15 amino acids. After removal of 1 base from V and 6 bases from J, the junction contained 6 bases not matched to a gene. In DNA, the CDR3 is TGTGCCAGCAGCTTAGAAGGGGGCGAGGCTCAGCCCCAGCATTTT. This sequence encodes CASSLEGGEAQPQHF. Filled out from reference TRBV7-9 and TRBJ1-5, the complete variable domain reads DTGVSQNPRHKITKRGQNVTFRCDPISEHNRLYWYRQTLGQGPEFLTYFQNEAQLEKSRLLSDRFSAERPKGSFSTLEIQRTEQGDSAMYLCASSLEGGEAQPQHFGDGTRLSIL.

This clonotype was recorded many times. The rearrangement links TRBV6-1 to TRBJ1-1, with 8 bases fitting TRBD1. The V and J ends lost 7 bases and 11 bases, in that order; junction bases with no gene match: 12. CDR1 MNHNS and CDR2 SASEGT come from the germline V gene. There are 13 residues in the CDR3. The DNA of the CDR3 is TGTGCCAGCATTAAGGACAGGGTGGGAAGTGCTTTCTTT. Translated: CASIKDRVGSAFF.

This clonotype was seen at least ten times. The genes are TRBV11-2 and TRBJ1-1; D is undetermined. The ends were cut back, 5 bases at V and 8 bases at J, with 9 bases in the middle. Looked up from germline, CDR1 is SGHAT and CDR2 is FQNNGV. This CDR3 contains 11 residues. CDR3 bases: TGTGCCAGCAGCCCAGTGGAGGAAGCTTTCTTT. This gives the protein CASSPVEEAFF.

This clonotype was recorded many times. The chain carries TRBV28 and TRBJ2-2; 8 bases agree with TRBD2. The trim removed 6 bases at V and 2 bases at J, leaving 5 bases unmatched. Germline CDR1 reads MDHEN; CDR2 reads SYDVKM. This CDR3 is built from 15 residues. The CDR3 here is CASSFGRANTGELFF. CDR3 nucleotide sequence: TGTGCCAGCAGCTTCGGGAGGGCTAACACCGGGGAGCTGTTTTTT.

V usage is TRBV18 and J usage is TRBJ2-5; 7 positions agree with TRBD2. This CDR3 is 14 amino acids long. With V trimmed by 5 bases and J by 5 bases, 8 bases remained unmatched. CDR1 KGHSH and CDR2 LQKENI come from the germline V gene. CDR3 region: CASSVGLDFETQYF. The CDR3 DNA reads as TGTGCCAGCTCAGTAGGACTAGATTTTGAGACCCAGTACTTC.

The chain's CDR3 is CASSLWASGSYEQYF. The DNA of the CDR3 is TGTGCCAGCAGCTTATGGGCTAGCGGGAGTTACGAGCAGTACTTC. This rearrangement joins TRBV7-6 to TRBJ2-7, with TRBD2 identical over 10 bases. The CDR3 is 15 residues long. The junction had 5 bases not matched to a gene; V was cut back by 2 bases and J by 4 bases. CDR1 and CDR2 (germline): SGHVS, FNYEAQ.

V gene TRBV18 combines with J gene TRBJ1-5; tentatively, D is TRBD1 (5 bases). Per germline, CDR1 KGHSH and CDR2 LQKENI. The V gene lost 2 bases and the J gene lost 7 bases, with 12 bases spanning the gap. The CDR3 is 14 residues long. CDR3 residues: CASSPGGSAQPQHF. CDR3 bases: TGTGCCAGCTCACCAGGGGGATCGGCGCAGCCCCAGCATTTT.

In its sample, this clonotype was seen many times. The gene calls are TRBV4-2 and TRBJ2-5, with 10 bases that match TRBD2. This CDR3 comprises 14 residues. Germline-derived CDR1 and CDR2 are LGHNA and YNFKEQ. Trimming at V came to 6 bases and at J to 7 bases, leaving 8 bases not matched to a gene. DNA for the CDR3: TGTGCCAGCAGTCCCTCCCTAGCGGGGGTGACCCAGTACTTC. It codes for CASSPSLAGVTQYF.

This clonotype was observed at least ten times. The chain combines TRBV13 with TRBJ1-2; 7 nucleotides line up with TRBD1. The CDR3 spans 15 residues. Germline lookup yields CDR1 PRHDT and CDR2 FYEKMQ (reference sequence). J lost 6 bases, V lost 5 bases, and 12 bases had no gene match. This CDR3 reads CASSPRDSPLDGYTF. The DNA for the CDR3 is TGTGCCAGCAGCCCACGGGACAGCCCCTTGGATGGCTACACCTTC.

This clonotype was counted only a few times. V and J are TRBV6-1 and TRBJ2-7; TRBD2 aligns across 13 bases. V shed 6 bases and J 2 bases; nucleotides not matched to a gene: 7. CDR1 and CDR2 from the germline V gene are MNHNS and SASEGT. CDR3 size: 16 residues. The CDR3 reads CASRTGTSGTTYEQYF. The CDR3 region has the DNA TGTGCCAGCAGGACCGGGACTAGCGGGACAACCTACGAGCAGTACTTC.

This clonotype was recorded a few times. The chain carries TRBV6-1 and TRBJ1-2; tentatively, D is TRBD1 (5 bases). The ends were cut back, 7 bases at V and 7 bases at J, with 19 bases in the middle. CDR1 and CDR2 from the germline V gene are MNHNS and SASEGT. The CDR3 length is 14 residues. The CDR3 reads CASKTQGPGGGYTF. For the CDR3, the DNA is TGTGCCAGCAAAACCCAGGGCCCGGGAGGTGGCTACACCTTC.

A few counts support this clonotype. The chain carries TRBV20-1 and TRBJ1-5; weak D call: TRBD1 (6 bases). The CDR3 length is 14 residues. Germline-derived CDR1 and CDR2 are DFQATT and SNEGSKA (reference sequence). Trimming took 5 bases from V and 4 from J, leaving 15 bases between them. Here the CDR3 reads CSALTGTLNQPQHF. The CDR3 DNA sequence: TGCAGTGCTCTCACCGGGACACTTAATCAGCCCCAGCATTTT.

A word on this clonotype: An end of the junction does not agree with germline; a read error may underlie this. The CDR3 DNA follows: TGTACCAGTACCAACCTCCCGGGACGGAGAGGCGAAAAACTGTTTTTT. It codes for CTSTNLPGRRGEKLFF. The rearrangement uses TRBV19 and TRBJ1-4; perhaps TRBD1 as D (5 bases). The germline gives CDR1 LNHDA, CDR2 SQIVND (reference sequence). CDR3 length: 16 amino acids.

The chain links TRBV24-1 to TRBJ1-5; D unclear. This CDR3 region has 14 residues. Germline assignment: CDR1 KGHDR and CDR2 SFDVKD. The V gene lost 3 bases and the J gene lost 11 bases, with 16 bases spanning the gap. The CDR3 sequence: CATSDGANTGTQHF. For the CDR3, the DNA is TGTGCCACCAGTGATGGCGCTAACACGGGGACCCAGCATTTT.

This clonotype was recorded at least ten times. The V gene is TRBV20-1, the J gene TRBJ2-7, with 7 nucleotides matching TRBD1. CDR1 is DFQATT and CDR2 is SNEGSKA in the germline V gene (reference sequence). The CDR3 has 14 amino acids. V trimming: 5 bases; J trimming: 0 bases; junction bases outside the gene matches: 7. The CDR3 DNA sequence: TGCAGTGCTTACAGGGGAACCAGCTCCTACGAGCAGTACTTC. Its protein is CSAYRGTSSYEQYF.

This clonotype was picked up a small number of times. V usage is TRBV20-1 and J usage is TRBJ1-5; D remains unclear. V was pared by 6 bases and J by 0 bases, with 9 bases between. The CDR3 is made up of 13 amino acids. CDR1 is DFQATT, CDR2 SNEGSKA, per germline (reference sequence). CDR3 nucleotide sequence: TGCAGTGCGCCAGAAGATAGCAATCAGCCCCAGCATTTT. Protein: CSAPEDSNQPQHF.